Below are 23 T cell receptor beta chains sequenced from a single sample in a study of Ad26.COV2.S vaccination and SARS-CoV-2 variants. Sequenced by immunoSEQ multiplex PCR; TCRdb stores in-frame clones only, minus some. Among roughly 380,000 clones listed, about 90% were seen once. The sequencing here drew on peripheral blood, taken after recovery from COVID-19. The receptors were gathered from a human donor who had recovered from COVID-19.

V and J are TRBV7-8 and TRBJ2-1; TRBD2 matches at 10 bases. CDR1 and CDR2 from the germline V gene are SGHVS and FQNEAQ. This CDR3 is built from 17 residues. V lost 0 bases, J lost 9 bases, and 11 bases stayed unmatched. Written as DNA, the CDR3 is TGTGCCAGCAGCTTAGCGGCGGGACTAGCGCGGCAAGGTGAGCAGTTCTTC. Translation: CASSLAAGLARQGEQFF.

This chain uses TRBV10-2 with TRBJ2-3, with D perhaps matching TRBD2 (7 bases). Germline CDR1 WSHSY, CDR2 SAAADI. The CDR3 runs 14 residues. Trimming pared 7 bases from V and 5 bases from J, leaving 16 bases between. The CDR3 DNA is TGCGCCAGCACCCGGGGGGCAGGAGGAGATACGCAGTATTTT. It specifies CASTRGAGGDTQYF.

The V call is TRBV10-1, the J call TRBJ2-7; 10 bases align to TRBD1. The CDR3 covers 17 residues. Germline trimming cut 5 bases from V and 2 bases from J; bases unmatched to any gene: 12. Germline values: CDR1 WNHNN, CDR2 SYGVQD (reference sequence). The CDR3 spells CASSSTLGGQGTYEQYF. DNA of the CDR3: TGCGCCAGCAGTTCCACCTTGGGGGGACAGGGGACCTACGAGCAGTACTTC.

The V call is TRBV7-9, the J call TRBJ1-2; D call uncertain. This CDR3 comprises 13 residues. V gave up 4 bases and J gave up 4 bases, with 10 bases separating them. CDR1 is SEHNR and CDR2 is FQNEAQ in the germline V gene (reference sequence). CDR3 DNA: TGTGCCAGCAGCTCTGACACATCCTATGGCTACACCTTC. Translated: CASSSDTSYGYTF.

The V and J genes are TRBV5-8 and TRBJ1-2, with 8 bases that match TRBD1. Germline V gives CDR1 SGHTS, CDR2 YDEGEE. V shed 2 bases and J 4 bases; nucleotides not matched to a gene: 10. The CDR3 sequence is 16 residues long. This CDR3 is CASSLTSQGGVYGYTF. CDR3 DNA sequence: TGTGCCAGCAGCTTAACTTCACAGGGGGGTGTCTATGGCTACACCTTC.

V is TRBV3-1 (or the pseudogene TRBV3-2) and J is TRBJ1-4; tentatively, D is TRBD1 (5 bases). Trimming cost V 4 bases and J 4 bases, with 19 bases left between them. The CDR3 is made up of 17 amino acids. Germline V gives CDR1 LGHDT, CDR2 YNNKEL (reference sequence). CDR3 region: CASSRTGAGRFNEKLFF. The CDR3 nucleotides are TGTGCCAGCAGCCGTACAGGCGCGGGACGGTTTAATGAAAAACTGTTTTTT.

A remark on this clone: This same CDR3 is encoded by further DNA sequences in the sample. The chain is built from TRBV7-8 and TRBJ1-1; no clear D. The V end was cut by 1 base, the J end by 0 bases, with 6 bases between. The CDR3 totals 14 residues. Germline loops: CDR1 SGHVS, CDR2 FQNEAQ. In nucleotides, the CDR3 is TGTGCCAGCAGCTTAGGGGCTGTGAACACTGAAGCTTTCTTT. Amino acid sequence: CASSLGAVNTEAFF.

CDR3 residues: CASSLPGRGSSPLHF. The DNA for the CDR3 is TGTGCCAGCAGCTTACCGGGCAGGGGAAGCTCACCCCTCCACTTT. V and J are TRBV7-2 and TRBJ1-6; D may be TRBD1 (6 bases). The germline CDR1 and CDR2 sequences are SGHTA and FQGNSA. Trimming pared 2 bases from V and 10 bases from J, leaving 15 bases between. The CDR3 runs to 15 residues.

The chain joins TRBV7-9 to TRBJ1-1, with D perhaps TRBD1 (6 bases). V was trimmed by 6 bases and J by 3 bases, leaving 14 bases between them. The CDR3 contains 14 residues. The germline V gene has CDR1 SEHNR and CDR2 FQNEAQ (reference sequence). CDR3 region: CASSAAGADTEAFF. As DNA, the CDR3 is TGTGCCAGCAGTGCCGCGGGGGCAGACACTGAAGCTTTCTTT. Based on the CDR3 plus reference TRBV7-9 and TRBJ1-1, the full variable domain is DTGVSQNPRHKITKRGQNVTFRCDPISEHNRLYWYRQTLGQGPEFLTYFQNEAQLEKSRLLSDRFSAERPKGSFSTLEIQRTEQGDSAMYLCASSAAGADTEAFFGQGTRLTVV.

The rearrangement uses TRBV13 and TRBJ2-5; perhaps TRBD1 as D (6 bases). The CDR3 is 13 residues long. V was trimmed by 6 bases and J by 4 bases, leaving 12 bases between them. Germline CDR1 reads PRHDT; CDR2 reads FYEKMQ (reference sequence). As DNA, the CDR3 is TGTGCCAGCAGTAAGGGGGAGTCAGAGACCCAGTACTTC. This gives the protein CASSKGESETQYF.

CDR3 loop: CASSSSTGAGQPQHF. The CDR3 DNA follows: TGTGCCAGCAGTTCGTCGACAGGGGCGGGTCAGCCCCAGCATTTT. This chain uses TRBV27 with TRBJ1-5; 8 bases fit TRBD1. The V segment lost 4 bases and the J segment 6 bases; nucleotides outside the gene matches: 8. CDR1 and CDR2 from the germline V gene are MNHEY and SMNVEV (reference sequence). The length of the CDR3 is 15 residues.

V gene TRBV3-1 (or the pseudogene TRBV3-2) combines with J gene TRBJ2-1; 7 nucleotides match TRBD1. Per the germline V gene, CDR1 is LGHDT and CDR2 is YNNKEL (reference sequence). V gave up 4 bases and J gave up 1 base; unmatched junction bases: 4. This CDR3 comprises 15 residues. The CDR3 DNA follows: TGTGCCAGCAGCCTAGGGGGCGATTCCTACAATGAGCAGTTCTTC. The encoded protein is CASSLGGDSYNEQFF.

This rearrangement joins TRBV9 to TRBJ2-1; 11 nucleotides agree with TRBD2. This CDR3 has 16 amino acids. Trimming removed 0 bases from V and 3 bases from J; junction bases left unmatched: 2. The germline CDR1 and CDR2 sequences are SGDLS and YYNGEE. This chain's CDR3 is CASSVGLAGGYNEQFF. The DNA for the CDR3 is TGTGCCAGCAGCGTAGGGCTAGCGGGGGGCTACAATGAGCAGTTCTTC.

The table lists this clone with a few counts. The chain employs TRBV7-2 and TRBJ1-6, with D possibly being TRBD1 (5 bases). CDR3 size: 16 residues. Trimming took 4 bases from V and 6 from J, leaving 16 bases between them. Germline values: CDR1 SGHTA, CDR2 FQGNSA. In DNA, the CDR3 is TGTGCCAGCAGCTCGTCCATGCCTGGGACTAATTCACCCCTCCACTTT. As protein: CASSSSMPGTNSPLHF.

The V and J genes are TRBV10-3 and TRBJ1-1; D is possibly TRBD1 (5 bases). From germline, CDR1 is ENHRY and CDR2 SYGVKD. V lost 2 bases and J 7 bases, leaving 11 bases between the germline ends. The CDR3 has 13 residues. The CDR3 coding sequence is TGTGCCATCAGTGAGACGGGACGGGATGAAGCTTTCTTT. This gives the protein CAISETGRDEAFF.

This chain links TRBV29-1 with TRBJ1-1; possibly TRBD1 for D (6 bases). The V end lost 8 bases, the J end lost 0 bases, and 13 bases lay between the germline ends. Germline V gene data show CDR1 as SQVTM and CDR2 as ANQGSEA. The CDR3 runs to 13 residues. CDR3 loop: CSPRGTLNTEAFF. In nucleotides, the CDR3 is TGCAGCCCGAGGGGGACCCTGAACACTGAAGCTTTCTTT.

The chain uses TRBV10-3 and TRBJ2-7; TRBD1 agrees at 7 bases. This CDR3 is built from 14 residues. Per germline, CDR1 ENHRY and CDR2 SYGVKD. Germline trimming cut 2 bases from V and 1 base from J; bases unmatched to any gene: 2. The CDR3 nucleotides read TGTGCCATCAGTGAGGGGACAGTATCCTACGAGCAGTACTTC. Residues: CAISEGTVSYEQYF.

This chain joins TRBV5-5 and TRBJ1-6, with D possibly matching TRBD1 (6 bases). The CDR3 is 15 residues long. Germline CDR1 SGHKS, CDR2 YYEKEE (reference sequence). V was cut by 2 bases and J by 1 base, with 7 bases left in between. The CDR3 loop is CASSLGGSYNSPLHF. The CDR3 bases are TGTGCCAGCAGCTTAGGGGGTTCCTATAATTCACCCCTCCACTTT.

The chain joins TRBV6-5 to TRBJ2-7; D is possibly TRBD1 (6 bases). V was cut by 6 bases and J by 5 bases, with 8 bases left in between. This CDR3 is built from 11 residues. The germline gives CDR1 MNHEY, CDR2 SVGAGI. CDR3 DNA: TGTGCCAGCAGACAGGGCCACGAGCAGTACTTC. Translation gives CASRQGHEQYF.

This clone was counted between two and nine times. This rearrangement joins TRBV7-9 to TRBJ1-6; D not resolved. CDR3 size: 15 residues. Deletions cut 5 bases from V and 5 bases from J, with 13 bases between. Germline-derived CDR1 and CDR2 are SEHNR and FQNEAQ (reference sequence). The CDR3 DNA reads as TGTGCCAGCAGCCTCAAAACGGGGAATAATTCACCCCTCCACTTT. It is translated as CASSLKTGNNSPLHF.

Notes on this clone: One end of the junction varies from germline; a read error may be responsible. The chain joins TRBV14 to TRBJ1-1, with D maybe TRBD1 (5 bases). This CDR3 contains 11 residues. Germline V CDR1 and CDR2: SGHDN, FVKESK. CDR3 amino acids: CASSQGTRGYF. The CDR3 DNA is TGTGCCAGCAGCCAAGGGACCCGGGGGTACTTT.

The chain combines TRBV19 with TRBJ1-5, with 11 positions matching TRBD1. The CDR3 consists of 15 residues. CDR1 is LNHDA, CDR2 SQIVND, per germline (reference sequence). Trimming cost V 1 base and J 7 bases; bases outside gene matches: 3. This chain's CDR3 is CASSIGDRGGQPQHF. CDR3 bases: TGTGCCAGTAGTATAGGGGACAGGGGGGGACAGCCCCAGCATTTT.

This clone showed up just once. The V and J genes are TRBV4-3 and TRBJ2-5, with a possible D match to TRBD1 (5 bases). V was shortened by 0 bases and J by 2 bases, with 10 bases between the two germline ends. CDR1 and CDR2 from the germline V gene are LGHNA and YSLEER. The CDR3 totals 15 residues. This CDR3 is CASSQDRGLQETQYF. CDR3 coding DNA: TGCGCCAGCAGCCAAGATAGGGGTTTACAAGAGACCCAGTACTTC.